Listed here are 20 T cell receptor beta chains from one sample, sequenced in a study of T cells in Graves' hyperthyroidism and ophthalmopathy. The TCR beta CDR3 regions underwent amplification using RNA transcripts as the source. A set of HTBI primers served as the primers for a first-round RT-PCR of the TCR CDR3. TCRdb re-called the multiplex PCR reads with MiXCR, one entry per CDR3 protein. The sample includes 300,000 to 400,000 distinct CDR3 sequences, around a fifth of them seen just once. The material sequenced was blood. Source of these receptors: a woman in her fifties or sixties with Graves' hyperthyroidism.

The sample holds one count of this clonotype. V usage is TRBV3-1 and J usage is TRBJ2-7; D assignment may be TRBD1 or TRBD2 (5 bases each). The V end was cut by 0 bases, the J end by 9 bases, with 18 bases between. The CDR3 has 15 amino acids. Germline CDR1 reads LGHDT; CDR2 reads YNNKEL (reference sequence). DNA of the CDR3: TGTGCCAGCAGCCAAGAGTGGGCGGCTGGGGACGGGCAGTACTTC. Its protein is CASSQEWAAGDGQYF.

The sample holds many counts of this clonotype. The CDR3 nucleotides read TGTGCCAGCAGTCTAACGACAGGGGTGAATGAAAAACTGTTTTTT. Translating it yields CASSLTTGVNEKLFF. This rearrangement joins TRBV28 to TRBJ1-4; 8 bases are shared with TRBD1. Trimming cost V 5 bases and J 5 bases; bases outside gene matches: 7. The CDR3 has 15 residues. Germline lookup yields CDR1 MDHEN and CDR2 SYDVKM.

This clonotype occurred many times. V and J are TRBV20-1 and TRBJ2-7; 8 bases line up with TRBD1. The CDR3 is made up of 13 amino acids. J gave up 4 bases and V 3 bases, and 5 bases lay outside the gene matches. Germline loops: CDR1 DFQATT, CDR2 SNEGSKA (reference sequence). The CDR3 DNA reads as TGCAGTGCTAGGTCACAGGGGGGATACGAGCAGTACTTC. Translated, it gives CSARSQGGYEQYF.

This rearrangement joins TRBV28 to TRBJ2-4; D is perhaps TRBD1 or TRBD2 (5 bases each). Trimming pared 5 bases from V and 0 bases from J, leaving 14 bases between. CDR1 is MDHEN and CDR2 is SYDVKM in the germline V gene. This CDR3 is built from 16 residues. The CDR3 DNA reads TGTGCCAGCAGTACCGGGACCGTCGTAGCCAAAAACATTCAGTACTTC. It codes for CASSTGTVVAKNIQYF. The whole variable domain, remainder taken from reference TRBV28 and TRBJ2-4, is DVKVTQSSRYLVKRTGEKVFLECVQDMDHENMFWYRQDPGLGLRLIYFSYDVKMKEKGDIPEGYSVSREKKERFSLILESASTNQTSMYLCASSTGTVVAKNIQYFGAGTRLSVL.

The V gene is TRBV10-3, the J gene TRBJ2-5; perhaps TRBD1 as D (6 bases). The ends were cut back, 3 bases at V and 4 bases at J, with 12 bases in the middle. Germline V gene sequence: CDR1 ENHRY, CDR2 SYGVKD. CDR3 length: 14 residues. This chain's CDR3 is CAISDRGDGETQYF. The CDR3 DNA reads as TGTGCCATCAGTGACAGGGGTGATGGAGAGACCCAGTACTTC.

This chain uses TRBV3-1 with TRBJ2-5; 9 positions agree with TRBD1. The ends lost 3 bases at V and 3 bases at J; junction bases unmatched: 2. The CDR3 contains 14 residues. Germline V gene lookup returns CDR1 LGHDT and CDR2 YNNKEL (reference sequence). The DNA of the CDR3 is TGTGCCAGCAGCCAGGGACAGGGCGAAGAGACCCAGTACTTC. It translates to CASSQGQGEETQYF.

This clonotype has a handful of counts. The V and J genes are TRBV5-4 and TRBJ1-2; D not certain. The CDR3 loop spans 13 amino acids. Looked up from germline, CDR1 is SGHNT and CDR2 is YYREEE (reference sequence). The germline V and J ends were trimmed by 4 bases and 3 bases, with 10 bases remaining between them. Here the CDR3 DNA reads TGTGCCAGCAGCCCGAGGGAGTACTATGGCTACACCTTC. It is translated as CASSPREYYGYTF.

The chain has TRBV20-1 and TRBJ2-2; TRBD2 matches 10 bases. Germline values: CDR1 DFQATT, CDR2 SNEGSKA (reference sequence). V trimming: 4 bases; J trimming: 5 bases; junction bases outside the gene matches: 7. The CDR3 loop spans 15 amino acids. The CDR3 protein is CSAKKREGRTGELFF. The CDR3 DNA is TGCAGTGCTAAGAAGCGGGAGGGCCGGACCGGGGAGCTGTTTTTT.

At least ten counts were recorded for this clonotype. The V call is TRBV30, the J call TRBJ1-1; unclear D gene. Germline V gene data show CDR1 as GTSNPN and CDR2 as SVGIG (reference sequence). The CDR3 contains 13 residues. The V end lost 1 base, the J end lost 1 base, and 7 bases lay between the germline ends. CDR3 residues: CAWSGNQNTEAFF. The CDR3 region has the DNA TGTGCCTGGAGTGGGAACCAGAACACTGAAGCTTTCTTT.

The chain is built from TRBV19 and TRBJ1-4; tentative D call: TRBD1 (5 bases). V lost 2 bases, J lost 10 bases, and 11 bases lay in between. The CDR3 spans 13 residues. Germline V lookup: CDR1 LNHDA, CDR2 SQIVND (reference sequence). The CDR3 is CASSIKARGKLFF. The CDR3 bases are TGTGCCAGTAGTATAAAGGCGAGGGGAAAACTGTTTTTT.

This clonotype was observed at least ten times. The rearrangement links TRBV2 to TRBJ2-2, with TRBD2 as a possible D gene (6 bases). CDR3 size: 16 residues. Germline-derived CDR1 and CDR2 are SNHLY and FYNNEI. V lost 2 bases and J lost 0, with 10 bases in between. CDR3 loop: CASSEISGPNTGELFF. As DNA, the CDR3 is TGTGCCAGCAGTGAAATTAGCGGACCGAACACCGGGGAGCTGTTTTTT. Looking up the rest from reference TRBV2 and TRBJ2-2 gives the full variable domain: EPEVTQTPSHQVTQMGQEVILRCVPISNHLYFYWYRQILGQKVEFLVSFYNNEISEKSEIFDDQFSVERPDGSNFTLKIRSTKLEDSAMYFCASSEISGPNTGELFFGEGSRLTVL.

This clonotype was counted ten times or more. The V gene is TRBV12-3 or TRBV12-4, the J gene TRBJ1-6; no definite D call. The V end was cut by 8 bases, the J end by 9 bases, with 14 bases between. There are 13 residues in the CDR3. This CDR3 reads CASARGRTSPLHF. DNA of the CDR3: TGTGCCAGCGCGAGAGGGCGAACTTCACCCCTCCACTTT.

Worth noting for this clonotype: A much more abundant neighbour one base away suggests this may be a read error. The chain is built from TRBV11-2 and TRBJ2-7; 8 bases are shared with TRBD1. The J call is uncertain, as TRBJ2-1 better fits the DNA end. The CDR3 contains 16 residues. CDR1 SGHAT and CDR2 FQNNGV come from the germline V gene. The CDR3 region has the DNA TGTGCCAGCAGCACCATCTCAGGGGGCGATTCCTACGAGCAGTTCTTC. Translating it yields CASSTISGGDSYEQFF.

V usage is TRBV7-2 and J usage is TRBJ2-5; D possibly uses TRBD1 or TRBD2 (7 bases each). This CDR3 region has 15 residues. CDR1 SGHTA and CDR2 FQGNSA come from the germline V gene. Trimming stripped 7 bases from V and 2 bases from J, with 17 bases between. The CDR3 DNA sequence: TGTGCCAGCACCCTAAGCGGGACAGCGCAAGAGACCCAGTACTTC. It translates to CASTLSGTAQETQYF.

The gene calls are TRBV27 and TRBJ2-5; 8 nucleotides agree with TRBD1. Losses at the gene ends were 7 bases for V and 4 bases for J; bases not matched to a gene: 14. The CDR3 totals 16 residues. Germline CDR1 MNHEY, CDR2 SMNVEV (reference sequence). In DNA form, the CDR3 reads TGTGCCAGCACCCGGCTTCCTCTTGGACAGGGAGAGACCCAGTACTTC. Translating it yields CASTRLPLGQGETQYF.

In this sample, this clonotype turned up a few times. The V and J genes are TRBV4-2 and TRBJ2-1; weak D call: TRBD2 (5 bases). With 8 bases removed from V and 7 bases from J, the gap between germline ends came to 18 bases. This CDR3 contains 14 residues. CDR1 and CDR2 (germline): LGHNA, YNFKEQ. The CDR3 here is CASSRVGPPNEQFF. CDR3 DNA sequence: TGTGCCAGCTCGAGGGTAGGGCCTCCTAATGAGCAGTTCTTC.

This clonotype turned up a few times. The chain joins TRBV6-5 to TRBJ1-2; 7 positions match TRBD1. From germline, CDR1 is MNHEY and CDR2 SVGAGI. The CDR3 runs to 14 residues. Trimming removed 2 bases from V and 5 bases from J; junction bases left unmatched: 5. The CDR3 DNA reads as TGTGCCAGCAGTTACAACAGGGGACTATATGGCTACACCTTC. Its translation is CASSYNRGLYGYTF.

This clonotype was observed many times. The chain carries TRBV20-1 and TRBJ2-5; D is perhaps TRBD1 (7 bases). The CDR3 covers 13 residues. Trimming removed 3 bases at V and 1 base at J, with 9 bases between. CDR1 is DFQATT and CDR2 is SNEGSKA in the germline V gene (reference sequence). CDR3: CSARRDSQETQYF. CDR3 DNA sequence: TGCAGTGCTAGGCGGGACAGCCAAGAGACCCAGTACTTC.

This rearrangement joins TRBV14 to TRBJ2-7; TRBD1 matches at 10 bases. The V and J ends lost 2 bases and 5 bases, in that order; junction bases with no gene match: 9. Germline V gene lookup returns CDR1 SGHDN and CDR2 FVKESK. The CDR3 length is 16 residues. The CDR3 DNA follows: TGTGCCAGCAGCCAATTACCGGGACAGGGGCTCCACGAGCAGTACTTC. Its protein product is CASSQLPGQGLHEQYF.

This rearrangement joins TRBV27 to TRBJ1-6; perhaps TRBD1 as D (5 bases). The germline V gene encodes CDR1 MNHEY and CDR2 SMNVEV (reference sequence). V was shortened by 3 bases and J by 9 bases, with 15 bases between the two germline ends. The CDR3 has 15 amino acids. CDR3 sequence reads: CASSLGRGQGSPLHF. CDR3 sequence (DNA): TGTGCCAGCAGTTTGGGTAGAGGGCAGGGTTCACCCCTCCACTTT.